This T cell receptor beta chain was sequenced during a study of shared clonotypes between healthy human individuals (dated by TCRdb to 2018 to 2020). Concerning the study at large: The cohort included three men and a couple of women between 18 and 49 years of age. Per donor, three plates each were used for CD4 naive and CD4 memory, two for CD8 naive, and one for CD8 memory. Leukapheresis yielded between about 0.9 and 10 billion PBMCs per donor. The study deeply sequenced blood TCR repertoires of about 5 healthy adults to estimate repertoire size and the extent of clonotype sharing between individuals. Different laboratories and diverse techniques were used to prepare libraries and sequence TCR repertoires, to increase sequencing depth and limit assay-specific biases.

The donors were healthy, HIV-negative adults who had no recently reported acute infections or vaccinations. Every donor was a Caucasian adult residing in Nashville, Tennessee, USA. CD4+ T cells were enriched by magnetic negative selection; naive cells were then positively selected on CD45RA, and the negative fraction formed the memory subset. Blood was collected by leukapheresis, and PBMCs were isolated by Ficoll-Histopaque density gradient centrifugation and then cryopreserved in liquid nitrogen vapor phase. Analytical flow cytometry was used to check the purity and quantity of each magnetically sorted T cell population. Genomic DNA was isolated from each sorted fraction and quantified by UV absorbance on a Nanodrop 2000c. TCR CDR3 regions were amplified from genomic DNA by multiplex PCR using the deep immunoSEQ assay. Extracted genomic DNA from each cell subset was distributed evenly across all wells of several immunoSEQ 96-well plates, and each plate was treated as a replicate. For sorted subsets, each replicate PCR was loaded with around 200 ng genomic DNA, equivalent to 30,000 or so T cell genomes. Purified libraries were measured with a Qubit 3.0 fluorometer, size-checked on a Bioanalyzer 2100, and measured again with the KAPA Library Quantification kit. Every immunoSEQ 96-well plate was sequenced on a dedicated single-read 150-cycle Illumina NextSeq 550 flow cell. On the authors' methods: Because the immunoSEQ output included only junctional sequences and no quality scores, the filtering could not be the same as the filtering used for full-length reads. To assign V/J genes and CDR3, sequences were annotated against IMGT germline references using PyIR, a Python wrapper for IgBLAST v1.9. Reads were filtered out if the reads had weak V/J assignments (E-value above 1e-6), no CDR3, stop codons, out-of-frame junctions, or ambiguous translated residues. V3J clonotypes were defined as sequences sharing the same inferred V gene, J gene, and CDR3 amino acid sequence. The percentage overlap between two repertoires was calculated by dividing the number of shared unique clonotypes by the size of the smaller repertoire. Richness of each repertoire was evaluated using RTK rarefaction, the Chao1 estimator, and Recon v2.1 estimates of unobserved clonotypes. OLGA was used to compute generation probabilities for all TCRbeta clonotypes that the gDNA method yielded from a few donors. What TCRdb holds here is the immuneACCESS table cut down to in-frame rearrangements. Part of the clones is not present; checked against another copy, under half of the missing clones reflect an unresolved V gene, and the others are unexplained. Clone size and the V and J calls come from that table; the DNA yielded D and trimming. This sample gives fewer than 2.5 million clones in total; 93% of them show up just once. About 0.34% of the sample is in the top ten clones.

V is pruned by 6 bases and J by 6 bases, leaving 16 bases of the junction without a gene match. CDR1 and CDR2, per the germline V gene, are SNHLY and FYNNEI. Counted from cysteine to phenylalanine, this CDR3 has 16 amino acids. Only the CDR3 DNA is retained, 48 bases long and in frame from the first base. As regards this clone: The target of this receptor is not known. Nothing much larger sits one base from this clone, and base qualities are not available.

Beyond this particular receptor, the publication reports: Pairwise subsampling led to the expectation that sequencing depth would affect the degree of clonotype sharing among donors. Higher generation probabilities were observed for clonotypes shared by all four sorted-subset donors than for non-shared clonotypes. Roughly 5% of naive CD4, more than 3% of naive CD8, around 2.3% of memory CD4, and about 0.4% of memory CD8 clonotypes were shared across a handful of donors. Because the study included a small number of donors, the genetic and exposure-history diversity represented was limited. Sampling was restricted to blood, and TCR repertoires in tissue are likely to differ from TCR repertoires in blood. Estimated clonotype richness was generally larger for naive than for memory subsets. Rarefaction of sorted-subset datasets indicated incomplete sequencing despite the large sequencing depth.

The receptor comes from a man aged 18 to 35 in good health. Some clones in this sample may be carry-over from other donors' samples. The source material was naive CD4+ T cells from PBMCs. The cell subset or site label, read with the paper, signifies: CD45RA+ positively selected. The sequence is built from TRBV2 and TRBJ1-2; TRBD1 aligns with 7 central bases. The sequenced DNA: TGTGCCAGCAGACTAGAGACAGGGAGAAGAATCGATGGCTACACCTTC. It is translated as CASRLETGRRIDGYTF.